This TCR beta chain is drawn from a study of shared clonotypes between healthy human individuals. Whole-study context: The cohort comprised two women and a few men. Their ages spanned 18 to 49 years.

Each of the donors was a healthy adult who was HIV-negative and had not had a recent acute infection or vaccination. A split of CD4+ cells into CD45RA+ naive and CD45RA-negative memory subsets was performed. Over several immunoSEQ plates, each subset's genomic DNA was distributed in even portions. The protocol was immunoSEQ multiplex PCR, while the TCRdb copy is restricted to in-frame clones and leaves out a portion. In the table there are around 2.1 million clones, 90% to 97% of which are singletons. This CDR3 is 16 amino acids long. Germline V gene sequence: CDR1 SGHRS, CDR2 YFSETQ. V was trimmed by 4 bases and J by 0 bases, leaving 11 bases between them.

The V gene is TRBV5-1, the J gene TRBJ2-6; D remains unclear. This clonotype originated in a man between 18 and 35 years old in good health. The sequenced material came from naive CD4+ T cells sorted from blood. Specified subset: CD45RA+ positively selected. CDR3 coding DNA: TGCGCCAGCAGCCCCCCGGGCAGCTCTGGGGCCAACGTCCTGACTTTC. Amino acids: CASSPPGSSGANVLTF.